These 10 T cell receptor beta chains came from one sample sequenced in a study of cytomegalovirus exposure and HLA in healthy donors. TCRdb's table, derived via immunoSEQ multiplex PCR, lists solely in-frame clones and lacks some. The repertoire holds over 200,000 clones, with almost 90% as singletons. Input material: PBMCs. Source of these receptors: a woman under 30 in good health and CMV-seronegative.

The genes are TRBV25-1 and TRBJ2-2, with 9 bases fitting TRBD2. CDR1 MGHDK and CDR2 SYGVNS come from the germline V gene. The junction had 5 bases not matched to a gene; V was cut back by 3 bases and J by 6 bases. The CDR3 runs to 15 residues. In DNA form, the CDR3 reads TGTGCCAGCAGTGACTTAGCGGGAGCACCCGGGGAGCTGTTTTTT. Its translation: CASSDLAGAPGELFF.

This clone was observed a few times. This chain's CDR3 is CAWSVLGRGGYTF. The CDR3 DNA is TGTGCCTGGAGTGTACTCGGCAGAGGTGGCTACACCTTC. The J gene is TRBJ1-2, the V gene TRBV30; D uncertain. There are 13 residues in the CDR3. V was trimmed by 0 bases and J by 7 bases, leaving 12 bases between them. The V gene's germline CDR1 is GTSNPN and CDR2 SVGIG (reference sequence).

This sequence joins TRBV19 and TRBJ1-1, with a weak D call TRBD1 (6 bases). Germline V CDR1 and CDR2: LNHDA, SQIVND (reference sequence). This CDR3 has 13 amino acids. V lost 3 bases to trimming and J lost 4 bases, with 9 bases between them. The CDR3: CASSIPGATEAFF. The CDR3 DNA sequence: TGTGCCAGTAGTATCCCAGGGGCCACTGAAGCTTTCTTT.

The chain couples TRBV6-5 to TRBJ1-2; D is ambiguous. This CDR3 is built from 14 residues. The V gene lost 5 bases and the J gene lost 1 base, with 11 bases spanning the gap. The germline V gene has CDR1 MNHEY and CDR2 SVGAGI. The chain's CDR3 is CASSLDGLNYGYTF. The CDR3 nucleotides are TGTGCCAGCAGTCTAGACGGTCTTAACTATGGCTACACCTTC.

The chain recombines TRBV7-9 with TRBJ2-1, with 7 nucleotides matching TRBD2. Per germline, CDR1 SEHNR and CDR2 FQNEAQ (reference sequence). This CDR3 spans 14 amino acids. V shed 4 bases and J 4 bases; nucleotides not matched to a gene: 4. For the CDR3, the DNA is TGTGCCAGCAGCTCCAGCGGGGATTACAATGAGCAGTTCTTC. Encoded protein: CASSSSGDYNEQFF.

The CDR3 loop is CASNPSGTGELFF. The CDR3 DNA sequence: TGTGCCAGCAACCCTAGCGGGACCGGGGAGCTGTTTTTT. V and J are TRBV6-5 and TRBJ2-2; 8 nucleotides match TRBD2. Germline assignment: CDR1 MNHEY and CDR2 SVGAGI. Trimming took 7 bases from V and 5 from J; bases not matched to a gene: 3. The CDR3 is 13 amino acids.

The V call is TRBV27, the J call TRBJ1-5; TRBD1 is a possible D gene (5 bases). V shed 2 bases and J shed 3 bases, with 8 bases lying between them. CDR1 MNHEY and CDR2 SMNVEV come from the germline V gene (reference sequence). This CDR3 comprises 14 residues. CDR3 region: CASSLGGFNQPQHF. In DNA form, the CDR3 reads TGTGCCAGCAGTTTAGGGGGGTTCAATCAGCCCCAGCATTTT.

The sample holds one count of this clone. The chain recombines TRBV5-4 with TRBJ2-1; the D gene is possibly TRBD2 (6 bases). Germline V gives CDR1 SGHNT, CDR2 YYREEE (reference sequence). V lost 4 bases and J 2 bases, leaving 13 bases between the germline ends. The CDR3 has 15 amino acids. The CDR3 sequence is CASSAGGRAYNEQFF. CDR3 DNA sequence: TGTGCCAGCAGCGCCGGGGGACGTGCCTACAATGAGCAGTTCTTC. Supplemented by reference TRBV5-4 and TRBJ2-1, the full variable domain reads ETGVTQSPTHLIKTRGQQVTLRCSSQSGHNTVSWYQQALGQGPQFIFQYYREEENGRGNFPPRFSGLQFPNYSSELNVNALELDDSALYLCASSAGGRAYNEQFFGPGTRLTVL.

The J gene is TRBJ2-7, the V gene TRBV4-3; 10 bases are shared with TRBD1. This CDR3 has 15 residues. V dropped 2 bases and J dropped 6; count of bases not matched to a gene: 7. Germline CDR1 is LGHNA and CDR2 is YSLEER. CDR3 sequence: CASSQRAGTGAEQYF. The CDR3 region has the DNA TGCGCCAGCAGCCAAAGGGCCGGGACAGGGGCCGAGCAGTACTTC.

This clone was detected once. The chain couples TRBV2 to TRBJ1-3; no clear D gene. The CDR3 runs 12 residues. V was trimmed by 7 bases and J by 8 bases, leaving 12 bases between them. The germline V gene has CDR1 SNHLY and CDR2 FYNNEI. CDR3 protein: CASNNRRDTIYF. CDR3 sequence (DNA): TGTGCCAGCAATAATCGGAGGGACACCATATATTTT.